The clone carrying this T cell receptor beta chain has at least ten counts. The antigen remains undetermined. RNA transcripts provided the template for amplifying TCR beta CDR3 regions. The workflow started with a first-round RT-PCR run with HTBI primers and then moved on to a second-round multiplex PCR. TCRdb passed the multiplex PCR reads through MiXCR, listing each CDR3 protein once. The sample has 500,000 to 800,000 distinct CDR3 sequences; approximately 39% are singletons. This sample is part of a study of Graves' ophthalmopathy and Graves' hyperthyroidism. Study-level points and caveats: Most thyroid clonotypes with frequency above 0.001 were detected in blood too. With about 88% sensitivity and over 65% specificity, a 13-signature model separated ophthalmopathy from stable hyperthyroidism.

Lactation, pregnancy, uncontrolled infections and other autoimmune diseases were all grounds for excluding patients. The specimen sequenced was peripheral blood. This clonotype was sampled from an adult man with Graves' ophthalmopathy.

CDR3 DNA sequence: TGTGCCAGCAGCTGGGCCTATAATTCACCCCTCCACTTT. It codes for CASSWAYNSPLHF. The rearrangement uses TRBV5-8 and TRBJ1-6; D gene uncertain. From germline, CDR1 is SGHTS and CDR2 YDEGEE. The CDR3 is made up of 13 amino acids. Between the trimmed V and J ends, which lost 3 bases and 2 bases, there was a span of 3 bases. Drawing the rest from reference TRBV5-8 and TRBJ1-6, the complete variable domain is EAGVTQSPTHLIKTRGQQATLRCSPISGHTSVYWYQQALGLGLQFLLWYDEGEERNRGNFPPRFSGRQFPNYSSELNVNALELEDSALYLCASSWAYNSPLHFGNGTRLTVT.